This TCR beta chain was found in a study of cytomegalovirus exposure and HLA in healthy donors. Study context: An earlier analysis identified 120 million or so unique TCR beta sequences in approximately 190 million T cells. Study conclusions and caveats: A link between a missense DCLRE1C variant and TCR beta V- and J-gene trimming emerged from a later analysis. A later analysis showed that HLA-associated TCR beta chains had undergone more clonal expansion than equally common others. The only immune exposure information that was available was CMV serostatus.

The CDR3 is made up of 17 amino acids. The germline CDR1 and CDR2 sequences are SGHNT and YYREEE (reference sequence). The primer mix had 60 Vbeta and 13 Jbeta primers. TCRdb's table, derived via immunoSEQ multiplex PCR, lists solely in-frame clones and lacks some. The data contain around 250,000 clones, around 90% of them seen just once; the ten biggest clones take up 1.5% to 2%. For this clone: Antigen: not known.

Input material: PBMCs. This TCR was sampled from a girl aged 2 to 10 in good health and CMV-seronegative. This chain uses TRBV5-4 with TRBJ2-5; D perhaps matches TRBD2 (5 bases). The last part of the DNA fits TRBJ2-7 better; the J call may be wrong. The CDR3 reads CASSPYRGSASTYEQYF. As DNA, the CDR3 is TGTGCCAGCAGCCCTTATCGTGGTAGCGCCTCAACCTACGAGCAGTACTTC.